This T cell receptor (beta chain) was profiled in a study of blood T cell repertoires in COVID-19. Study summary: Spain, Italy and the United States supplied samples that represented acute and convalescent COVID-19.

Authors' processing steps: Amplifying reference gene primers gave estimates of nucleated cell counts. This table comes from immunoSEQ multiplex PCR, and its TCRdb copy is limited to in-frame clones, with some not included. The V and J calls and the clone size are those of that table, but D and trimming were determined from the DNA. This sample carries a few hundred thousand clones, approximately 86% of them seen once, and the ten largest clones take 6% to 9%. Germline V gives CDR1 LGHNA, CDR2 YSLEER. V dropped 1 base and J dropped 3; count of bases not matched to a gene: 4. The CDR3 loop spans 15 amino acids.

The sequencing input was peripheral blood. The sequence came from a woman in her sixties or seventies with active or convalescent COVID-19. The chain uses TRBV4-3 and TRBJ2-7; 9 nucleotides align to TRBD2. Here the CDR3 DNA reads TGCGCCAGCAGCCAAGGGCTAGCGGGGATCTACGAGCAGTACTTC. Amino acid sequence: CASSQGLAGIYEQYF.